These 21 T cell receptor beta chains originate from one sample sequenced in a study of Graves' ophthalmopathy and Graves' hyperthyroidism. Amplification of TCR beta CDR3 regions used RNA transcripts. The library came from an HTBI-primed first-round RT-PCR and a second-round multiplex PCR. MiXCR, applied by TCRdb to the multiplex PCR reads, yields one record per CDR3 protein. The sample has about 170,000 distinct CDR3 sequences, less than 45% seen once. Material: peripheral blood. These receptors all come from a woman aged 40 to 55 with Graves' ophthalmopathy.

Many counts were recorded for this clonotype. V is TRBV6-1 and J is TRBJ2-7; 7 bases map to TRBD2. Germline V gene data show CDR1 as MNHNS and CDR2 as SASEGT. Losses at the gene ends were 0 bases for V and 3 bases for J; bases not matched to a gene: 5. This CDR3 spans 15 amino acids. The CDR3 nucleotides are TGTGCCAGCAGTGAAGCCCTAGCGGAGGGCTACGAGCAGTACTTC. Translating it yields CASSEALAEGYEQYF.

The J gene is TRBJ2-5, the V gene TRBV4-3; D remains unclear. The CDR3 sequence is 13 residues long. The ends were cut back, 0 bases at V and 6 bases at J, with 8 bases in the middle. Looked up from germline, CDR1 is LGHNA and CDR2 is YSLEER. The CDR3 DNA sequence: TGCGCCAGCAGCCAAGAATGGAAACAGACCCAGTACTTC. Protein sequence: CASSQEWKQTQYF.

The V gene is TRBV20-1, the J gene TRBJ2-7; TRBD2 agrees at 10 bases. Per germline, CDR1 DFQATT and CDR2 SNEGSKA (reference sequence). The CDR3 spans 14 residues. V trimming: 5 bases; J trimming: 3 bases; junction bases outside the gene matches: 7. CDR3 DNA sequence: TGCAGTGCTGGGTCTAGCGGGGGTTACTACGAGCAGTACTTC. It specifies CSAGSSGGYYEQYF.

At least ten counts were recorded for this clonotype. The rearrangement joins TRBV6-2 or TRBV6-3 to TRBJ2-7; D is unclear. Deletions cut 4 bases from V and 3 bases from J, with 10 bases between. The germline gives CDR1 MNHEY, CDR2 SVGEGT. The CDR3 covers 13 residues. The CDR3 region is CASSLLESYEQYF. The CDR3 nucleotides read TGTGCCAGCAGTTTGTTGGAGAGCTACGAGCAGTACTTC.

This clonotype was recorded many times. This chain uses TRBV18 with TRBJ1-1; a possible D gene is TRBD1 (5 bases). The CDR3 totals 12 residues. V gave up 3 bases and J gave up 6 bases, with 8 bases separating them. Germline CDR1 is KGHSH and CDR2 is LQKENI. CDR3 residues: CASSPGGPEAFF. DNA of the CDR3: TGTGCCAGCTCACCCGGGGGACCTGAAGCTTTCTTT.

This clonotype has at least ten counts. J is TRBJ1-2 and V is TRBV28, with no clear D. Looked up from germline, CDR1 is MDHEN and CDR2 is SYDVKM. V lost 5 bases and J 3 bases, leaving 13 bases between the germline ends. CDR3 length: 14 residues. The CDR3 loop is CASSNLDRDYGYTF. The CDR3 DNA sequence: TGTGCCAGCAGTAACCTGGACCGTGACTATGGCTACACCTTC.

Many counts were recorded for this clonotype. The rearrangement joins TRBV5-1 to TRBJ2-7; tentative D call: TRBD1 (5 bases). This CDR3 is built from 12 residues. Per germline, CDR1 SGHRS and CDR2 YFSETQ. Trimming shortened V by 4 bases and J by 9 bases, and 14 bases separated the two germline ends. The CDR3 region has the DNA TGCGCCAGCAGCCAAGACAGTGGGCGGCAGTACTTC. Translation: CASSQDSGRQYF.

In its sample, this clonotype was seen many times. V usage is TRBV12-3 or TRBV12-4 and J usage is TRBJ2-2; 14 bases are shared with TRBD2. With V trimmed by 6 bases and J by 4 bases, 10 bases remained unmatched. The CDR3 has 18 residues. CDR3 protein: CASRSLGLAGEVTGELFF. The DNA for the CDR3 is TGTGCCAGCAGGTCTCTGGGACTAGCGGGAGAGGTCACCGGGGAGCTGTTTTTT.

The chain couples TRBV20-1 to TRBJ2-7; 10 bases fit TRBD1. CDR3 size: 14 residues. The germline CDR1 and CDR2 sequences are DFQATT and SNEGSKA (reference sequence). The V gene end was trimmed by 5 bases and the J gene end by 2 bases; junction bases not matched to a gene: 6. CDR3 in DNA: TGCAGTGCTTTCGGACAGGGGGGTGCCTACGAGCAGTACTTC. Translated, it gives CSAFGQGGAYEQYF.

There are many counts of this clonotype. This CDR3 is CASSLRSETQYF. The DNA for the CDR3 is TGTGCCAGCAGCCTAAGGTCGGAGACCCAGTACTTC. J is TRBJ2-5 and V is TRBV7-2; D is uncertain. The germline V and J ends were trimmed by 5 bases and 5 bases, with 9 bases remaining between them. Germline CDR1 SGHTA, CDR2 FQGNSA. This CDR3 is 12 amino acids long.

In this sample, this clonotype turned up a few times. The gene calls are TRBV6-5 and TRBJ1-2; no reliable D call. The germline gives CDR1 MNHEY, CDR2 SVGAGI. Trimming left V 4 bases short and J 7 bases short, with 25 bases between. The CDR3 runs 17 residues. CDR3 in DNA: TGTGCCAGCAGTTCCACGATCTCCGCCGGCCGGATTAGTGGCTACACCTTC. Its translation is CASSSTISAGRISGYTF.

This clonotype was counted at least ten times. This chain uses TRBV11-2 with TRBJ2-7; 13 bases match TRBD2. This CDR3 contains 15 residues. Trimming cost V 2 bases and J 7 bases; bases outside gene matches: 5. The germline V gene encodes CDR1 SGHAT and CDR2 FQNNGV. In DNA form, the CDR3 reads TGTGCCAGCAGCTTATTTGGACTAGCGGGGGATGAGCAGTACTTC. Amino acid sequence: CASSLFGLAGDEQYF.

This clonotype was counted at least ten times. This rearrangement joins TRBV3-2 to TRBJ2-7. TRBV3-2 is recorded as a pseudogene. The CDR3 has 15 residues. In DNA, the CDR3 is TGTGCCAGCAGCCAGACTTTAGAGGCTAAGCGCGAGCAGTACTTC. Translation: CASSQTLEAKREQYF.

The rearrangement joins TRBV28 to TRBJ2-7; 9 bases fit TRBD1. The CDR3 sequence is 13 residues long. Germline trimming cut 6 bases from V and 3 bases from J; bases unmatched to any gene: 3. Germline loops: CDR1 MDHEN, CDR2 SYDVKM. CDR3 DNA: TGTGCCAGCAGCAAGGGACAGGGCTACGAGCAGTACTTC. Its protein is CASSKGQGYEQYF.

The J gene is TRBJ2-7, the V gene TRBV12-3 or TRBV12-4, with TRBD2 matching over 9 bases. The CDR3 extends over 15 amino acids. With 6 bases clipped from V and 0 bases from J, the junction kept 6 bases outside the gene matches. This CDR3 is CASSRTTSGSYEQYF. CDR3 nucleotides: TGTGCCAGCAGCCGCACGACTAGCGGCTCCTACGAGCAGTACTTC.

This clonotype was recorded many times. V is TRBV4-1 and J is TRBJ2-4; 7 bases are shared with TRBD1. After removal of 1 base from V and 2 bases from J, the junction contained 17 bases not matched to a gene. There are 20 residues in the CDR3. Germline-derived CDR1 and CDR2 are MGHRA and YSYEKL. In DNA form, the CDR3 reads TGCGCCAGCAGCCAAGGGGGAGCAGGGGGAGTTAAGGGGACCAAAAACATTCAGTACTTC. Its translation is CASSQGGAGGVKGTKNIQYF.

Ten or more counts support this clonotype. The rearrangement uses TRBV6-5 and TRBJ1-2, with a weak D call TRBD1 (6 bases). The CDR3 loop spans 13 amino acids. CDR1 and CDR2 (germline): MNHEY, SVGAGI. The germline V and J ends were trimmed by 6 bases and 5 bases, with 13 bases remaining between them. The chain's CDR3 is CASRLLQGYGYTF. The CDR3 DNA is TGTGCCAGCAGACTCCTACAGGGTTATGGCTACACCTTC.

The CDR3 nucleotides read TGCGCCAGCAGCGAATCACAGGGCCACTACGAGCAGTACTTC. Its protein product is CASSESQGHYEQYF. The chain employs TRBV4-3 and TRBJ2-7, with D tentatively TRBD1 (6 bases). CDR1 LGHNA and CDR2 YSLEER come from the germline V gene. The CDR3 spans 14 residues. V gave up 5 bases and J gave up 3 bases, with 14 bases separating them.

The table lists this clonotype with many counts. The CDR3 bases are TGTGCCAGCAGACAATATGAAAGTCAGCCCCAGCATTTT. Translating gives CASRQYESQPQHF. V usage is TRBV6-5 and J usage is TRBJ1-5; D is undetermined. Germline-derived CDR1 and CDR2 are MNHEY and SVGAGI. The V gene lost 6 bases and the J gene lost 6 bases, with 12 bases spanning the gap. The CDR3 runs 13 residues.

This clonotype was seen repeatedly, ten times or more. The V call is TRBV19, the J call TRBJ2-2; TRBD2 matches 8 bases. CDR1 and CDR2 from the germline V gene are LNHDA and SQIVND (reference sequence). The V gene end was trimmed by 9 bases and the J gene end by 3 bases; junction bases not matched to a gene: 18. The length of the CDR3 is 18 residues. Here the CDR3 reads CASTTRGAGARDTGELFF. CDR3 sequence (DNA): TGTGCCAGCACGACGCGGGGGGCGGGGGCGCGGGACACCGGGGAGCTGTTTTTT.

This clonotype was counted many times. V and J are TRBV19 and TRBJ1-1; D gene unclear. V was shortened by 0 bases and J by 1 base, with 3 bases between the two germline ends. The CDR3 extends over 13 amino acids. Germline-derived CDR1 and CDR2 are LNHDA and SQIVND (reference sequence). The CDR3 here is CASSIDANTEAFF. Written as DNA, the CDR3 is TGTGCCAGTAGTATAGACGCGAACACTGAAGCTTTCTTT.